This entry describes one TCR beta chain. This record belongs to a study of blood T cell repertoires in COVID-19. Measured with immunoSEQ multiplex PCR; TCRdb has only the in-frame clones, and not every one. The data contain under 300,000 clones, approximately 80% of them seen just once; the ten biggest clones take up approximately 9.4%. The sample consisted of peripheral blood. This receptor was obtained from a woman at least 80 years old with acute or convalescent COVID-19.

The CDR3 sequence: CASRRSGFREAFF. The CDR3 coding sequence is TGTGCCAGCAGGAGATCAGGGTTTAGGGAAGCTTTCTTT. This chain uses TRBV6-5 with TRBJ1-1, with D tentatively TRBD1 (5 bases). Trimming removed 6 bases at V and 8 bases at J, with 16 bases between. The CDR3 is made up of 13 amino acids. CDR1 is MNHEY and CDR2 is SVGAGI in the germline V gene.